Below, 9 T cell receptor beta chains from the same sample are listed, as sequenced in a study of spatial heterogeneity in lung cancer. TCRdb processed the 5' RACE reads anew with MiXCR; each CDR3 protein has one entry. The sample has about 5,000 distinct CDR3 sequences, 15% to 20% seen once; the top ten hold approximately 20%. As for time point: sample taken at primary tumor resection. In each case, whole RNA from tumor, nontumor lung or frozen PBMC was sequenced unsorted. Sequenced material: normal lung tissue next to the tumor, taken at surgery. Receptors were obtained from a male donor with early-stage non-small cell lung cancer.

Regarding this clonotype: Just one base apart from a much larger clone, this may be a read error. The chain has TRBV5-1 and TRBJ2-1, with D uncertain. CDR1 is SGHRS, CDR2 YFSETQ, per germline. The CDR3 sequence is 11 residues long. The CDR3, as DNA: TGCGCCGGCAGCATGGACGGTGAGCAGTTCTTC. Translating gives CAGSMDGEQFF.

The V and J genes are TRBV11-1 and TRBJ2-3; 7 nucleotides agree with TRBD1. The V and J ends lost 6 bases and 1 base, in that order; junction bases with no gene match: 7. The germline V gene has CDR1 SGHAT and CDR2 FQDESV (reference sequence). This CDR3 region has 15 residues. The CDR3 here is CASRPIDRGTDTQYF. In nucleotides, the CDR3 is TGTGCCAGCAGGCCGATCGACAGGGGCACAGATACGCAGTATTTT.

This clonotype showed up just a few times. The gene calls are TRBV28 and TRBJ2-3; tentative D call: TRBD2 (5 bases). Germline V gives CDR1 MDHEN, CDR2 SYDVKM. The CDR3 totals 15 residues. Trimming removed 3 bases at V and 4 bases at J, with 14 bases between. This chain's CDR3 is CASSLELEVADTQYF. For the CDR3, the DNA is TGTGCCAGCAGTTTGGAATTGGAGGTCGCAGATACGCAGTATTTT.

This clonotype was observed at least ten times. J is TRBJ2-4 and V is TRBV18, with 7 bases matching TRBD1. Germline lookup yields CDR1 KGHSH and CDR2 LQKENI. Trimming removed 2 bases from V and 9 bases from J; junction bases left unmatched: 4. There are 13 residues in the CDR3. The CDR3 DNA reads as TGTGCCAGCTCACCAGACAGGGTCGTCATTCAGTACTTC. Its translation: CASSPDRVVIQYF.

In its sample, this clonotype was seen a few times. This chain links TRBV7-9 with TRBJ2-3, with D uncertain. The CDR3 has 13 residues. Trimming cost V 5 bases and J 6 bases, with 12 bases left between them. Germline V gene sequence: CDR1 SEHNR, CDR2 FQNEAQ (reference sequence). The CDR3 loop is CASSPPEADTQYF. DNA for the CDR3: TGTGCCAGCAGCCCCCCTGAGGCGGATACGCAGTATTTT.

By proportion, this clonotype is medium-sized (0.01 to 0.1%). The chain links TRBV20-1 to TRBJ1-5; 7 nucleotides align to TRBD1. The CDR3 is 13 residues long. Germline V CDR1 and CDR2: DFQATT, SNEGSKA (reference sequence). J was trimmed by 7 bases and V by 8 bases; bases with no gene match: 11. The CDR3 bases are TGCAGTTCGTTAGACAGGGCCGGCCAGCCCCAGCATTTT. Translation: CSSLDRAGQPQHF.

This clonotype is judged medium-sized. The chain has TRBV20-1 and TRBJ2-7; TRBD1 matches 8 bases. With 0 bases clipped from V and 5 bases from J, the junction kept 3 bases outside the gene matches. The CDR3 spans 13 residues. Germline loops: CDR1 DFQATT, CDR2 SNEGSKA (reference sequence). The DNA for the CDR3 is TGCAGTGCTAGAGACGGACAGGGACACGAGCAGTACGTC. As protein: CSARDGQGHEQYV.

On this clonotype: Being one base from a much bigger clone, this may be a read error. The chain recombines TRBV12-3 or TRBV12-4 with TRBJ2-3; 9 bases are shared with TRBD1. The CDR3 length is 15 residues. CDR3 bases: TGTGCCTGCAGTGCAGGACAGGGGAGCACAGATACGCAGTATTTT. Amino acids: CACSAGQGSTDTQYF.

This clonotype was counted at least ten times. CDR3 sequence (DNA): TGTGCCTGGAGTAAAGCGGGAGGTAATAATGAGCAGTTCTTC. Translated: CAWSKAGGNNEQFF. This chain uses TRBV30 with TRBJ2-1, with TRBD2 matching 9 bases. Trimming removed 2 bases from V and 7 bases from J; junction bases left unmatched: 6. Germline V gene data show CDR1 as GTSNPN and CDR2 as SVGIG (reference sequence). The CDR3 has 14 amino acids.